What follows are 27 T cell receptor beta chains derived from one specimen sequenced in a study of human T cells and chemical hapten exposure. TCRdb used MiXCR to reprocess the RACE reads, holding one entry per CDR3 protein. The sample carries around 180,000 distinct CDR3 sequences, approximately 31% recorded once. Time point here: pre-sensitization, week 0. The treatment denotes: therapeutic diphenylcyclopropenone sensitization with weekly scalp DPC. The specimen comprised whole blood, sampled in connection with sensitization to the hapten diphenylcyclopropenone (DPC). All receptors derive from a woman in her thirties with alopecia areata. Some clones in this sample may be carry-over from other donors' samples.

The sample holds one count of this clonotype. The chain has TRBV28 and TRBJ1-1; D is unresolved. Germline-derived CDR1 and CDR2 are MDHEN and SYDVKM. The CDR3 loop spans 11 amino acids. The V end lost 8 bases, the J end lost 4 bases, and 8 bases lay between the germline ends. The CDR3: CASPSPTEAFF. The CDR3, as DNA: TGTGCCAGCCCGAGCCCCACTGAAGCTTTCTTT.

This chain uses TRBV25-1 with TRBJ1-5; D possibly corresponds to TRBD1 (6 bases). CDR1 and CDR2 (germline): MGHDK, SYGVNS. CDR3 length equals 13 residues. V gave up 3 bases and J gave up 5 bases, with 8 bases separating them. The CDR3 bases are TGTGCCAGCAGTGAGGCAGGGGATCAGCCCCAGCATTTT. Encoded protein: CASSEAGDQPQHF.

The gene calls are TRBV11-2 and TRBJ2-7, with D perhaps TRBD1 or TRBD2 (5 bases each). The CDR3 is 12 amino acids. Germline-derived CDR1 and CDR2 are SGHAT and FQNNGV. The ends were cut back, 6 bases at V and 3 bases at J, with 9 bases in the middle. CDR3 nucleotide sequence: TGTGCCAGCAGACGGGACGGCTACGAGCAGTACTTC. This gives the protein CASRRDGYEQYF.

V usage is TRBV7-2 and J usage is TRBJ1-6, with D tentatively TRBD1 (6 bases). Germline V gene data show CDR1 as SGHTA and CDR2 as FQGNSA. CDR3 length: 15 residues. V was shortened by 1 base and J by 5 bases, with 9 bases between the two germline ends. The CDR3 loop reads CASSLGGAHNSPLHF. CDR3 coding DNA: TGTGCCAGCAGCTTAGGGGGGGCCCATAATTCACCCCTCCACTTT.

This clonotype has just a few counts. The J gene is TRBJ2-7, the V gene TRBV28; 7 nucleotides line up with TRBD1. After removal of 2 bases from V and 0 bases from J, the junction contained 4 bases not matched to a gene. Germline assignment: CDR1 MDHEN and CDR2 SYDVKM. This CDR3 contains 15 residues. The DNA of the CDR3 is TGTGCCAGCAGTTTAACAGGGGCAATCTCCTACGAGCAGTACTTC. It codes for CASSLTGAISYEQYF.

The chain recombines TRBV7-2 with TRBJ2-3; D gene uncertain. This CDR3 is 15 amino acids long. Germline loops: CDR1 SGHTA, CDR2 FQGNSA. V was shortened by 2 bases and J by 6 bases, with 15 bases between the two germline ends. CDR3 residues: CASSLMERLVDTQYF. The CDR3 DNA is TGTGCCAGCAGCTTAATGGAACGCCTGGTTGATACGCAGTATTTT.

The chain uses TRBV20-1 and TRBJ2-1; TRBD2 agrees at 12 bases. Germline V CDR1 and CDR2: DFQATT, SNEGSKA (reference sequence). This CDR3 is built from 16 residues. V shed 7 bases, J shed 7 bases, and the junction held 14 bases outside the gene matches. The CDR3 is CSVKTPRLAGANEQFF. The CDR3 nucleotides read TGCAGTGTCAAAACCCCACGACTAGCGGGAGCAAATGAGCAGTTCTTC.

The chain employs TRBV4-1 and TRBJ1-2; the D gene is possibly TRBD1 (6 bases). The CDR3 totals 16 residues. Trimming took off 4 bases at V and 2 bases at J, with 17 bases between the two ends. Per the germline V gene, CDR1 is MGHRA and CDR2 is YSYEKL. In DNA form, the CDR3 reads TGCGCCAGCAGCCCGGGGGCCCTTGGGAAAAACTATGGCTACACCTTC. This gives the protein CASSPGALGKNYGYTF.

Only a few counts were recorded for this clonotype. The chain joins TRBV6-1 to TRBJ2-4, with D perhaps assigned TRBD1 or TRBD2 (5 bases each). V shed 6 bases and J shed 5 bases, with 14 bases lying between them. The CDR3 totals 14 residues. Per germline, CDR1 MNHNS and CDR2 SASEGT. The CDR3 loop reads CASRTLGTQNIQYF. DNA for the CDR3: TGTGCCAGCAGGACGTTAGGGACGCAAAACATTCAGTACTTC.

The chain uses TRBV28 and TRBJ1-4; the D gene is possibly TRBD1 (6 bases). The CDR3 loop spans 15 amino acids. Germline V CDR1 and CDR2: MDHEN, SYDVKM. V was cut by 6 bases and J by 3 bases, with 14 bases left in between. DNA of the CDR3: TGTGCCAGCAGGATCTCAACAGGGTCTAATGAAAAACTGTTTTTT. Protein product: CASRISTGSNEKLFF.

This clonotype was seen many times. The chain uses TRBV6-6 and TRBJ2-3; D might be TRBD1 (5 bases). Germline loops: CDR1 MNHNY, CDR2 SVGAGI (reference sequence). This CDR3 is 17 amino acids long. V lost 6 bases and J lost 2, with 21 bases in between. The CDR3: CASSPSLASGYTDTQYF. The CDR3 nucleotides read TGTGCCAGCAGCCCAAGTCTGGCTTCAGGGTACACAGATACGCAGTATTTT.

This rearrangement joins TRBV11-3 to TRBJ2-3, with D maybe TRBD1 (6 bases). CDR3 length equals 12 residues. Trimming left V 6 bases short and J 6 bases short, with 10 bases between. Germline V lookup: CDR1 SGHNT, CDR2 YENEEA. In DNA form, the CDR3 reads TGTGCCAGCAGGGGGGCAGGGGATACGCAGTATTTT. Translated, it gives CASRGAGDTQYF.

The J gene is TRBJ2-1, the V gene TRBV5-1, with D uncertain. From germline, CDR1 is SGHRS and CDR2 YFSETQ. CDR3 length equals 12 residues. V was trimmed by 4 bases and J by 7 bases, leaving 9 bases between them. For the CDR3, the DNA is TGCGCCAGCAGCATCGACTTAAATGAGCAGTTCTTC. Amino acid sequence: CASSIDLNEQFF.

In this sample, this clonotype turned up a few times. The J gene is TRBJ2-1, the V gene TRBV12-3 or TRBV12-4, with 7 bases matching TRBD1. V shed 5 bases, J shed 7 bases, and the junction held 14 bases outside the gene matches. CDR3 length: 16 residues. CDR3 loop: CASSTWTGTVPNEQFF. DNA of the CDR3: TGTGCCAGCAGTACTTGGACAGGCACGGTACCAAATGAGCAGTTCTTC.

This chain uses TRBV28 with TRBJ2-7; 12 bases are shared with TRBD1. Trimming took 10 bases from V and 4 from J; bases not matched to a gene: 11. CDR1 is MDHEN and CDR2 is SYDVKM in the germline V gene. This CDR3 has 15 residues. The CDR3 region is CAINSGDRGRYEQYF. The CDR3 DNA is TGTGCCATCAACTCCGGGGACAGGGGGCGATACGAGCAGTACTTC.

J is TRBJ1-2 and V is TRBV5-1; TRBD1 aligns across 7 bases. V dropped 3 bases and J dropped 4; count of bases not matched to a gene: 6. CDR1 and CDR2 from the germline V gene are SGHRS and YFSETQ. The length of the CDR3 is 14 residues. CDR3: CASSSTGVGYGYTF. The CDR3 region has the DNA TGCGCCAGCAGCTCTACAGGGGTCGGCTATGGCTACACCTTC.

The table lists this clonotype with a few counts. V and J are TRBV29-1 and TRBJ2-1; D is unresolved. V gave up 8 bases and J gave up 4 bases, with 18 bases separating them. Germline loops: CDR1 SQVTM, CDR2 ANQGSEA. CDR3 length: 14 residues. The CDR3 loop is CSTSEAPRYNEQFF. The CDR3 nucleotides read TGCAGCACAAGCGAGGCACCTAGATACAATGAGCAGTTCTTC.

This clonotype showed up just a few times. The V gene is TRBV21-1, the J gene TRBJ2-2; the tabulated D call, TRBD2, remains unverified against the DNA. TRBV21-1 is tagged as a pseudogene. The CDR3 runs 16 residues. The CDR3 DNA is TGTGCCAGCAGCAACTGGGCGGGCCCGAACACCGGGGAGCTGTTTTTT. It encodes CASSNWAGPNTGELFF.

The V call is TRBV20-1, the J call TRBJ1-5; TRBD1 aligns across 10 bases. CDR3 size: 16 residues. CDR1 and CDR2 from the germline V gene are DFQATT and SNEGSKA (reference sequence). The ends lost 2 bases at V and 6 bases at J; junction bases unmatched: 10. The CDR3 nucleotides read TGCAGTGCTAGAAGGACAGGGGGACCGGTGGGTCAGCCCCAGCATTTT. It encodes CSARRTGGPVGQPQHF.

This clonotype was seen a few times. The chain has TRBV7-2 and TRBJ1-2; TRBD1 matches at 9 bases. In germline, CDR1 is SGHTA, CDR2 FQGNSA. Unmatched junction bases numbered 18, after V lost 6 bases and J lost 4 bases. This CDR3 region has 18 residues. The CDR3: CASSSKDRDRAGGYGYTF. CDR3 coding DNA: TGTGCCAGCAGTTCTAAAGACCGGGACAGGGCCGGGGGCTATGGCTACACCTTC. Together with reference TRBV7-2 and TRBJ1-2, the CDR3 gives the full variable domain: GAGVSQSPSNKVTEKGKDVELRCDPISGHTALYWYRQSLGQGLEFLIYFQGNSAPDKSGLPSDRFSAERTGGSVSTLTIQRTQQEDSAVYLCASSSKDRDRAGGYGYTFGSGTRLTVV.

The chain has TRBV7-9 and TRBJ1-5; unclear D gene. Germline V gene lookup returns CDR1 SEHNR and CDR2 FQNEAQ (reference sequence). V shed 1 base and J shed 6 bases, with 4 bases lying between them. The CDR3 is 12 amino acids. The DNA for the CDR3 is TGTGCCAGCAGCTTAGTGGGTCAGCCCCAGCATTTT. Translation gives CASSLVGQPQHF.

This chain uses TRBV30 with TRBJ2-7, with D possibly matching TRBD1 (6 bases). Germline V gene lookup returns CDR1 GTSNPN and CDR2 SVGIG (reference sequence). The CDR3 spans 13 residues. V lost 8 bases, J lost 0 bases, and 14 bases lay in between. This chain's CDR3 is CAGGRKSSYEQYF. The CDR3 bases are TGTGCCGGGGGCCGGAAAAGCTCCTACGAGCAGTACTTC.

This clonotype was detected only a few times. The chain employs TRBV15 and TRBJ2-7; tentatively, D is TRBD2 (5 bases). The germline V gene encodes CDR1 LNHNV and CDR2 YYDKDF (reference sequence). Trimming cost V 0 bases and J 7 bases, with 16 bases left between them. The CDR3 extends over 15 amino acids. CDR3 in amino acids: CATSRERTGLAEQYF. The DNA for the CDR3 is TGTGCCACCAGCAGAGAACGGACTGGCCTGGCGGAGCAGTACTTC. The whole variable domain, filled in from reference TRBV15 and TRBJ2-7, reads DAMVIQNPRYQVTQFGKPVTLSCSQTLNHNVMYWYQQKSSQAPKLLFHYYDKDFNNEADTPDNFQSRRPNTSFCFLDIRSPGLGDTAMYLCATSRERTGLAEQYFGPGTRLTVT.

A few counts support this clonotype. V and J are TRBV28 and TRBJ2-5; the D call may be TRBD1 or TRBD2 (5 bases each). Per the germline V gene, CDR1 is MDHEN and CDR2 is SYDVKM. Trimming shortened V by 2 bases and J by 4 bases, and 11 bases separated the two germline ends. The CDR3 spans 14 residues. CDR3 bases: TGTGCCAGCAGTTTACCGGAGAGGGGAGAGACCCAGTACTTC. Its translation: CASSLPERGETQYF.

This clonotype was counted a single time. The CDR3 DNA reads as TGTGCCATCAGTGACGGGGCCCCGAGCTCCTATAATTCACCCCTCCACTTT. Protein sequence: CAISDGAPSSYNSPLHF. The J gene is TRBJ1-6, the V gene TRBV10-3, with D possibly TRBD1 on 5 matching bases. The ends were cut back, 3 bases at V and 0 bases at J, with 12 bases in the middle. Germline CDR1 reads ENHRY; CDR2 reads SYGVKD. The CDR3 has 17 amino acids.

The chain links TRBV3-1 to TRBJ2-1; TRBD2 matches at 11 bases. The CDR3 is made up of 15 amino acids. Germline V lookup: CDR1 LGHDT, CDR2 YNNKEL (reference sequence). J was trimmed by 4 bases and V by 5 bases; bases with no gene match: 4. This CDR3 is CASSTSGRGYNEQFF. The CDR3 DNA reads as TGTGCCAGCAGCACTAGCGGGAGAGGGTACAATGAGCAGTTCTTC.

This clonotype occurred a few times. The V and J genes are TRBV28 and TRBJ2-2, with D perhaps given as TRBD1 or TRBD2 (5 bases each). This CDR3 has 14 amino acids. Trimming removed 2 bases from V and 7 bases from J, with 11 bases in between. Germline CDR1 is MDHEN and CDR2 is SYDVKM. CDR3 amino acids: CASSLAREHGELFF. CDR3 nucleotides: TGTGCCAGCAGTTTAGCCAGGGAGCACGGGGAGCTGTTTTTT.